A selection of T cell receptor beta chains follows, all from one sample in a study of blood T cell repertoires in COVID-19. TCRdb keeps only in-frame clones here, not all; method: immunoSEQ multiplex PCR. The sample lists about 400,000 clones, nearly 90% occurring once. Sequencing used PBMCs or T cells enriched from blood (not recorded which). These TCRs come from a woman younger than 45 who had recovered from COVID-19. Both conserved end residues are part of each CDR3. The D gene is left open where the match is weak. Clone size is shown for a subset of rows, as once, few, many or a class of expanded clone.

CDR3nt	CDR3aa	v_gene	j_gene	abundance	d_gene
TGTGCCAGCAGAGACAGACTAGCGGGGAAACAAGAGACCCAGTACTTC	CASRDRLAGKQETQYF	TRBV5-6	TRBJ2-5	-	TRBD2
TGTGCCAGCAGGGGGGGAGTATACGAGCAGTACTTC	CASRGGVYEQYF	TRBV25-1	TRBJ2-7	-	-
TGTGCCAGCAGCCAGTGGGACAGCTCCTACGAGCAGTACTTC	CASSQWDSSYEQYF	TRBV3-1/TRBV3-2	TRBJ2-7	few	TRBD1
TGCGCCAGCAGCCGCAAACAGGGGGCAACCTACGAGCAGTACTTC	CASSRKQGATYEQYF	TRBV4-1	TRBJ2-7	-	TRBD1
TGTGCCAGCAGCTTGGGTCCCGGGACAGGGGCGTCTTTCTTT	CASSLGPGTGASFF	TRBV7-2	TRBJ1-1	-	TRBD1
TGTGCCAGCAGCGTATGGGGGACAGAAGGGGAGACCCAGTACTTC	CASSVWGTEGETQYF	TRBV9	TRBJ2-5	-	TRBD1
TGTGCCAGCATTGGACAGGGAGGCACCGGGGAGCTGTTTTTT	CASIGQGGTGELFF	TRBV27	TRBJ2-2	-	TRBD1
TGTGCCAGCAGTTTAGCGCTCGGGGGGGAGCAGTTCTTC	CASSLALGGEQFF	TRBV12-3/TRBV12-4	TRBJ2-1	-	TRBD2
TGTGCCAGCAGCTTTAACAGGGGCGCCTACAATGAGCAGTTCTTC	CASSFNRGAYNEQFF	TRBV7-2	TRBJ2-1	-	TRBD1
TGTGCCAGCAGTGAATGGGCTAGCGGGACTAGCACAGATACGCAGTATTTT	CASSEWASGTSTDTQYF	TRBV2	TRBJ2-3	-	TRBD2
TGTGCCAGCAGCTTGATGGTGGCAGGCGGGTCTAGAAACATTCAGTACTTC	CASSLMVAGGSRNIQYF	TRBV5-4	TRBJ2-4	-	-
TGTGCCAGCAGCTGGCTACAAAGCGAAGAGACCCAGTACTTC	CASSWLQSEETQYF	TRBV7-8	TRBJ2-5	few	-
TGCGCCAGCAGCCTACTTCCAGGGGTAGGTGAGCAGTTCTTC	CASSLLPGVGEQFF	TRBV4-1	TRBJ2-1	-	-
TGTGCCAGCAGTTCTATGTTAAATAACTATAATTCACCCCTCCACTTT	CASSSMLNNYNSPLHF	TRBV6-5	TRBJ1-6	-	-
TGTGCCTGGAGAGAACAGGGGAGGAACTATGGCTACACCTTC	CAWREQGRNYGYTF	TRBV30	TRBJ1-2	-	TRBD1
TGTGCCAGCAGCCCTACAGGGGGCCATATCTCTGGAAACACCATATATTTT	CASSPTGGHISGNTIYF	TRBV9	TRBJ1-3	-	TRBD1
TGTGCCAGCAGCGCCCTGGACAGAGTCAATCAGCCCCAGCATTTT	CASSALDRVNQPQHF	TRBV28	TRBJ1-5	-	-
TGTGCCAGCAGCTTAGCGTCCCTACAGGGGGCTCTGTCACCCCTCCACTTT	CASSLASLQGALSPLHF	TRBV7-2	TRBJ1-6	-	TRBD1
TGTGCCAGCAGCCCCGTGGGGGGGCCCTACGAGCAGTACTTC	CASSPVGGPYEQYF	TRBV11-2	TRBJ2-7	-	-
TGTGCCAGCAGCAAAGAACAGGGGGCCGTTAGCAATCAGCCCCAGCATTTT	CASSKEQGAVSNQPQHF	TRBV21-1	TRBJ1-5	-	-
TGTGCCAGCAGATCAACCCGCTGGCGGGGGGGCCCCACCCCATACAATGAGCAGTTCTTC	CASRSTRWRGGPTPYNEQFF	TRBV7-3	TRBJ2-1	once	TRBD2
TGTGCCAGCAGCCCGAGCAGGACTGGTCGCACAGATACGCAGTATTTT	CASSPSRTGRTDTQYF	TRBV7-9	TRBJ2-3	-	-
TGTGCCAGCAGCCCCAAACAGGGTTTCGGGTTACGCTACACCTTC	CASSPKQGFGLRYTF	TRBV7-9	TRBJ1-2	-	-
TGTGCCAGCAGCTTAATAGCGGGGGGACTCGCCGGGGAGCTGTTTTTT	CASSLIAGGLAGELFF	TRBV7-6	TRBJ2-2	-	TRBD2
TGTGCCATCAGTGAGTCGATTGGGACAGCAAGATCTAATCAGCCCCAGCATTTT	CAISESIGTARSNQPQHF	TRBV10-3	TRBJ1-5	-	TRBD1
TGTGCCACCAGCACGGACAGGGGGCATCAGCCCCAGCATTTT	CATSTDRGHQPQHF	TRBV15	TRBJ1-5	-	TRBD1
TGTGCTAGTGGCGTTGGACAGCCAGAGACAGATACGCAGTATTTT	CASGVGQPETDTQYF	TRBV12-5	TRBJ2-3	once	-
TGTGCCAGCAGTTTTCTAGCGGGAGTGGGGGAGCAGTACTTC	CASSFLAGVGEQYF	TRBV27	TRBJ2-7	few	TRBD2
TGTGCCAGCAGCCCCGGACTAGCGACCTACAATGAGCAGTTCTTC	CASSPGLATYNEQFF	TRBV7-3	TRBJ2-1	-	TRBD2
TGTGCCAGTAGTATAGAGGTGACAGGGCCACTCTACGAGCAGTACTTC	CASSIEVTGPLYEQYF	TRBV19	TRBJ2-7	-	TRBD1
TGTGCCAGCACCCTCGGGGGGTGGACTGAAGCTTTCTTT	CASTLGGWTEAFF	TRBV28	TRBJ1-1	-	-
TGCAGCGTTGTGAAGACAGGGGGCGTCAGGTCTGGCTACACCTTC	CSVVKTGGVRSGYTF	TRBV29-1	TRBJ1-2	-	TRBD1
TGTGCCAGCAGTCAGGAAAGCGGAAGCACAGATACGCAGTATTTT	CASSQESGSTDTQYF	TRBV2	TRBJ2-3	-	-
TGTGCCATCAGTGAGCAGGGGGACACTGAAGCTTTCTTT	CAISEQGDTEAFF	TRBV10-3	TRBJ1-1	-	TRBD1
TGTGCCAGCAGTAGACAGGGGACCCCTAGCTACGAGCAGTACTTC	CASSRQGTPSYEQYF	TRBV28	TRBJ2-7	once	TRBD1
TGTGCCAGCAGCCCAAAACTACTGGGTTTAAACTATGGCTACACCTTC	CASSPKLLGLNYGYTF	TRBV4-2	TRBJ1-2	-	-
TGTGCCAGTAGTATCTACAGGGCCCAGGGCGAGCAGTACTTC	CASSIYRAQGEQYF	TRBV19	TRBJ2-7	-	-
TGTGCCAGCAGCTTAGGCCCAACAGGGTCCGGGGAGCTGTTTTTT	CASSLGPTGSGELFF	TRBV7-6	TRBJ2-2	few	-
TGCGCCAGCAGCTCCGGACTAGTACAAGAGACCCAGTACTTC	CASSSGLVQETQYF	TRBV5-1	TRBJ2-5	-	TRBD2
TGTGCCAGTCGACGCCCAGGCTACGAGCAGTACTTC	CASRRPGYEQYF	TRBV2	TRBJ2-7	-	-
TGTGCCAGCAGTGACTCGATGGGGGGTAATTCACCCCTCCACTTT	CASSDSMGGNSPLHF	TRBV6-4	TRBJ1-6	many	-
TGCGCCAGCAGTTTTTCTGGGACACCTACGGGACTAGCGGGATTAGCCGGCCTAGAGCAGTACTTC	CASSFSGTPTGLAGLAGLEQYF	TRBV5-1	TRBJ2-7	-	TRBD2
TGTGCCAGCAGTTTTGGGACAGGGGGTTCATCCTACAATGAGCAGTTCTTC	CASSFGTGGSSYNEQFF	TRBV28	TRBJ2-1	-	TRBD1
TGTGCCAGCAGTGGGACAGGTAGTAAGCAGTACTTC	CASSGTGSKQYF	TRBV2	TRBJ2-7	-	TRBD1
TGCGCCAGCAGCTTGACGGGACAGCAAGAGACCCAGTACTTC	CASSLTGQQETQYF	TRBV5-1	TRBJ2-5	-	TRBD1
TGCGCCAGCAGCTACCTAGAGGGGGCAGGCGAGCAGTACTTC	CASSYLEGAGEQYF	TRBV4-1	TRBJ2-7	once	TRBD1
TGTGCCAGCAGCTTATTACAGGGAATTGGCGAGCAGTACTTC	CASSLLQGIGEQYF	TRBV7-2	TRBJ2-7	-	-
TGTGCCAGCTCACCACTCCCAGAACGAAACTATGGCTACACCTTC	CASSPLPERNYGYTF	TRBV18	TRBJ1-2	once	-
TGTGCCAGCAGCCCCCACGGGACTAGCGGGGGGTACACAGATACGCAGTATTTT	CASSPHGTSGGYTDTQYF	TRBV9	TRBJ2-3	-	TRBD2
TGTGCCAGCAGCCTAACAGGGATCACTGAAGCTTTCTTT	CASSLTGITEAFF	TRBV12-3/TRBV12-4	TRBJ1-1	-	-
TGCGCCAGCAGCTTGCAGACAGATAGATACTCAGATACGCAGTATTTT	CASSLQTDRYSDTQYF	TRBV5-1	TRBJ2-3	-	-
TGTGCCAGCACCTCTACCGGGTTAGCGGGGGACGGGGAGCTGTTTTTT	CASTSTGLAGDGELFF	TRBV7-2	TRBJ2-2	-	TRBD2
TGTGCCAGCAGTTATATTTCGAGGCCGTCCTCCCAGTATTTT	CASSYISRPSSQYF	TRBV6-2/TRBV6-3	TRBJ2-3	-	-
TGTGCCACCAGCAGAGATCTCGGACAGGGTCACGAGCAGTACTTC	CATSRDLGQGHEQYF	TRBV15	TRBJ2-7	-	TRBD1
TGTGCCATCAGTGGGAGCGGGCTCAATCAGCCCCAGCATTTT	CAISGSGLNQPQHF	TRBV10-3	TRBJ1-5	-	-